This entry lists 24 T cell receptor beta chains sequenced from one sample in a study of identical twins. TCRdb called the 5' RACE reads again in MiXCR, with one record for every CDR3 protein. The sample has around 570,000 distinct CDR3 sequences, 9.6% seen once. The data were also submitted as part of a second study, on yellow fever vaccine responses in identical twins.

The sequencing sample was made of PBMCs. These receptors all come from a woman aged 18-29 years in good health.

The chain's CDR3 is CASRRQEGSPLHF. The CDR3 DNA follows: TGTGCCAGCAGAAGGCAAGAGGGCTCACCCCTCCACTTT. This chain uses TRBV7-9 with TRBJ1-6, with unresolved D. This CDR3 is 13 amino acids long. Between the trimmed V and J ends, which lost 6 bases and 10 bases, there was a span of 13 bases. Germline V gives CDR1 SEHNR, CDR2 FQNEAQ (reference sequence).

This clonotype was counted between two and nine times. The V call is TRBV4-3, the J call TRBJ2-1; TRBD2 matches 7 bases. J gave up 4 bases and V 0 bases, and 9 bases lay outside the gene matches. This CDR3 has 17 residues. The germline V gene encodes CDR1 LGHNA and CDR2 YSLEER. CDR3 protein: CASSQDGSGGSYNEQFF. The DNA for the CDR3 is TGCGCCAGCAGCCAAGACGGGTCGGGAGGAAGTTACAATGAGCAGTTCTTC.

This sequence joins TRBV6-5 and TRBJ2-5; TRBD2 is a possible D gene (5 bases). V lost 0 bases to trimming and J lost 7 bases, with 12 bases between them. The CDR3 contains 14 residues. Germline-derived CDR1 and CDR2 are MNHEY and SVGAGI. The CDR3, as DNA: TGTGCCAGCAGTTACTCGGCGGGCCTCGGGACCCAGTACTTC. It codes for CASSYSAGLGTQYF.

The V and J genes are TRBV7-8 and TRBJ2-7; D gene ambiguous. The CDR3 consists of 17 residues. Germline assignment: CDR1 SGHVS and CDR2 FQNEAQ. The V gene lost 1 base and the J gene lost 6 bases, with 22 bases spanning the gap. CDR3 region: CASSLESVEIFSGEQYF. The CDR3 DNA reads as TGTGCCAGCAGCTTAGAGTCAGTCGAGATCTTCTCGGGCGAGCAGTACTTC.

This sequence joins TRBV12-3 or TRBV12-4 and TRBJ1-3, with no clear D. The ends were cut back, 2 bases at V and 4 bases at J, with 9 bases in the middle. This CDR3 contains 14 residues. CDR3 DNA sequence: TGTGCCAGCAGTTTACGGGTCGAAGGAAACACCATATATTTT. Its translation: CASSLRVEGNTIYF.

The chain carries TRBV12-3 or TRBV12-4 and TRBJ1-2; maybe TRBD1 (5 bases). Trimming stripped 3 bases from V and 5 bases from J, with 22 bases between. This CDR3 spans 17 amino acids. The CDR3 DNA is TGTGCCAGCAGTTTTGGGGGGTTCCCTTCAGCGTTTTATGGCTACACCTTC. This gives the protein CASSFGGFPSAFYGYTF.

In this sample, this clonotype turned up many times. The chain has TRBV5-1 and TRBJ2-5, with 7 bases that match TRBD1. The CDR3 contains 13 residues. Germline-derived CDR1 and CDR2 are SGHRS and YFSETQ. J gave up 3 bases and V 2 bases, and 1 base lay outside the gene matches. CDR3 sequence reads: CASSFTGEETQYF. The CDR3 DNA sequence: TGCGCCAGCAGCTTTACAGGGGAAGAGACCCAGTACTTC. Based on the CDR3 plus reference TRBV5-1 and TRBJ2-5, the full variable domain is KAGVTQTPRYLIKTRGQQVTLSCSPISGHRSVSWYQQTPGQGLQFLFEYFSETQRNKGNFPGRFSGRQFSNSRSEMNVSTLELGDSALYLCASSFTGEETQYFGPGTRLLVL.

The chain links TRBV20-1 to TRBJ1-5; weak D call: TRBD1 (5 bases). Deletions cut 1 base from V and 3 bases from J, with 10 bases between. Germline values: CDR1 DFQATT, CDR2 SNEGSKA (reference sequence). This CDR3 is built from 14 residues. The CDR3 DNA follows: TGCAGTGCTAGAGTATGGGGGGACAATCAGCCCCAGCATTTT. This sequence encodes CSARVWGDNQPQHF.

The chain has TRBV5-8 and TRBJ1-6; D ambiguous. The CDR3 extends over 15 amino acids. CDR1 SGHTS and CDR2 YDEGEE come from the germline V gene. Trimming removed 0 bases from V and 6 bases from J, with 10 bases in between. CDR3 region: CASSLAQVANSPLHF. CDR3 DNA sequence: TGTGCCAGCAGCTTGGCTCAGGTGGCTAATTCACCCCTCCACTTT.

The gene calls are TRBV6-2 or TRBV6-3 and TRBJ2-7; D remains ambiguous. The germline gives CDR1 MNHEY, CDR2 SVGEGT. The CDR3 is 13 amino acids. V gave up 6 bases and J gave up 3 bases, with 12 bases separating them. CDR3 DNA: TGTGCCAGCAGCGGCGAAGGACGCTACGAGCAGTACTTC. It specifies CASSGEGRYEQYF.

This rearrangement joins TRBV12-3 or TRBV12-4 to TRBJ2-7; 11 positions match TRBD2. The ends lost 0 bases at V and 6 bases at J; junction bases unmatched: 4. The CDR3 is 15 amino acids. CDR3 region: CASSLAPLAGVEQYF. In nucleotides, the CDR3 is TGTGCCAGCAGTTTAGCCCCACTAGCGGGAGTCGAGCAGTACTTC.

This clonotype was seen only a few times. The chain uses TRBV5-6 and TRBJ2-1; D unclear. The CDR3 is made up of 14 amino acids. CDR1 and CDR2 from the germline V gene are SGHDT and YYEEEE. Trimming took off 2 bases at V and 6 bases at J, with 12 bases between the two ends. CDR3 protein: CASSLGLHVNEQFF. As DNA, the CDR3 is TGTGCCAGCAGCTTAGGGTTACACGTCAATGAGCAGTTCTTC.

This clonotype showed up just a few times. The CDR3 is CASTRTSGGDYEQYF. The CDR3 nucleotides are TGTGCCAGCACCCGGACTAGCGGGGGGGACTACGAGCAGTACTTC. The V gene is TRBV12-3 or TRBV12-4, the J gene TRBJ2-7, with TRBD2 matching 15 bases. Trimming removed 7 bases from V and 3 bases from J; junction bases left unmatched: 4. The length of the CDR3 is 15 residues.

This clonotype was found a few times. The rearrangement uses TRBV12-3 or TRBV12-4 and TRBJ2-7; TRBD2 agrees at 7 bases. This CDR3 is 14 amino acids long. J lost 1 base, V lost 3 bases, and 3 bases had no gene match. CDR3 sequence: CASSFGGISYEQYF. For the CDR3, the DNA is TGTGCCAGCAGTTTCGGGGGGATTTCCTACGAGCAGTACTTC.

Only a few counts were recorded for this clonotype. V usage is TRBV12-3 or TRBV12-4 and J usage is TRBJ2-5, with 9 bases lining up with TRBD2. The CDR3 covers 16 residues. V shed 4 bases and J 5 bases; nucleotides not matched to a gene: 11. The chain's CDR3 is CASSSTRASGMETQYF. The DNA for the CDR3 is TGTGCCAGCAGTTCTACCAGGGCTAGCGGGATGGAGACCCAGTACTTC.

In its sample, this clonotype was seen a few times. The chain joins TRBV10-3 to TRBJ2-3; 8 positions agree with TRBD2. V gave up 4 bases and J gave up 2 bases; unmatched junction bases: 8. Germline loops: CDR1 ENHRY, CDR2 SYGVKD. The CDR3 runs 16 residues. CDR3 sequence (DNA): TGTGCCATCAGTGTTGCATTAGCGGGGAACACAGATACGCAGTATTTT. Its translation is CAISVALAGNTDTQYF.

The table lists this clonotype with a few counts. CDR3 region: CASGVTGGSETQYF. The CDR3 region has the DNA TGTGCCAGCGGGGTTACCGGGGGGTCTGAGACCCAGTACTTC. The chain uses TRBV7-3 and TRBJ2-5, with 7 positions matching TRBD2. The trim removed 8 bases at V and 5 bases at J, leaving 11 bases unmatched. The CDR3 covers 14 residues. Germline V gives CDR1 SGHTA, CDR2 FQGTGA.

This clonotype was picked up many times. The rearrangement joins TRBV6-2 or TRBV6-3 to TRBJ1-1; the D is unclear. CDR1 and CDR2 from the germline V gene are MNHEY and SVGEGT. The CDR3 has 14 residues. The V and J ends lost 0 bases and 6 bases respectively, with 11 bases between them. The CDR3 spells CASSYSMETSEAFF. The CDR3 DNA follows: TGTGCCAGCAGTTACTCGATGGAGACATCTGAAGCTTTCTTT.

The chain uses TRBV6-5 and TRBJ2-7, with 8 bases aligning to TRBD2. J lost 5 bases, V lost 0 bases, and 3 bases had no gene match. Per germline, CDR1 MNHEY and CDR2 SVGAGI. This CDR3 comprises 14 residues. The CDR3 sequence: CASSYSREVHEQYF. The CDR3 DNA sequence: TGTGCCAGCAGTTACTCGCGGGAGGTCCACGAGCAGTACTTC.

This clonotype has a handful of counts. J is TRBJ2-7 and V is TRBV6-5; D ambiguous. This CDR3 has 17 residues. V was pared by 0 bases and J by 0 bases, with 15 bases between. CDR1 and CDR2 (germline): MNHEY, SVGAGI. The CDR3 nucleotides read TGTGCCAGCAGTTACTCGTTATACAGCCTCTCCTCCTACGAGCAGTACTTC. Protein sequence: CASSYSLYSLSSYEQYF.

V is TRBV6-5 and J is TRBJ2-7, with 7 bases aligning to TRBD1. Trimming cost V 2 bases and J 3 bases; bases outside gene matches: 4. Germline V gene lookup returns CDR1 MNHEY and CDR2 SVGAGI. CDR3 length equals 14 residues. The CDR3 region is CASSYRGDSYEQYF. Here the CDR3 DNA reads TGTGCCAGCAGTTACCGAGGGGACAGCTACGAGCAGTACTTC.

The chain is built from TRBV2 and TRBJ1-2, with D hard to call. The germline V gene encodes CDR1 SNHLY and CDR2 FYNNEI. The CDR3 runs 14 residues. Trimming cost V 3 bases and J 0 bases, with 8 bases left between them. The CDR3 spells CASSDWATNYGYTF. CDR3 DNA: TGTGCCAGCAGTGACTGGGCGACTAACTATGGCTACACCTTC.

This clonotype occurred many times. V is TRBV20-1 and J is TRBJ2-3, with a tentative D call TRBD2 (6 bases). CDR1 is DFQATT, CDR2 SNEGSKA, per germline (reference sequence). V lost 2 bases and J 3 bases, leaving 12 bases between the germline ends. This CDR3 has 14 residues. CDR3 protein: CSARPTGTTDTQYF. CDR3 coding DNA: TGCAGTGCTAGACCCACCGGGACTACAGATACGCAGTATTTT.

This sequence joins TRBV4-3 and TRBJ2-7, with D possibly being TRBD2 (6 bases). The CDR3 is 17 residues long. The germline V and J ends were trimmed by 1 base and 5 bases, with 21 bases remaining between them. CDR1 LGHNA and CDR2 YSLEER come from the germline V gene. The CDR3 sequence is CASSQGLPSDSFDEQYF. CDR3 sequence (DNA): TGCGCCAGCAGCCAAGGTTTGCCTAGCGATAGCTTCGACGAGCAGTACTTC.